This T cell receptor (beta chain) is from a study of cytomegalovirus exposure and HLA in healthy donors. V was shortened by 0 bases and J by 7 bases, with 6 bases between the two germline ends. From germline, CDR1 is LNHNV and CDR2 YYDKDF (reference sequence). The CDR3 consists of 12 residues. A multiplex PCR was run with 60 Vbeta primers and 13 Jbeta primers. TCRdb's table, derived via immunoSEQ multiplex PCR, lists solely in-frame clones and lacks some. Counted here are 180,000 or so clones, 65% to 80% occurring once; the ten biggest clones make up 2.5%. Of note for this clone: The sample holds other DNA sequences that translate to the same CDR3.

The sequence was collected from a woman in her twenties or thirties in good health and CMV-seropositive. The chain combines TRBV15 with TRBJ2-5; a weak D match, TRBD2 (5 bases). Material: PBMCs. CDR3: CATSRDRGTQYF. CDR3 DNA: TGTGCCACCAGCAGAGATCGGGGGACCCAGTACTTC.